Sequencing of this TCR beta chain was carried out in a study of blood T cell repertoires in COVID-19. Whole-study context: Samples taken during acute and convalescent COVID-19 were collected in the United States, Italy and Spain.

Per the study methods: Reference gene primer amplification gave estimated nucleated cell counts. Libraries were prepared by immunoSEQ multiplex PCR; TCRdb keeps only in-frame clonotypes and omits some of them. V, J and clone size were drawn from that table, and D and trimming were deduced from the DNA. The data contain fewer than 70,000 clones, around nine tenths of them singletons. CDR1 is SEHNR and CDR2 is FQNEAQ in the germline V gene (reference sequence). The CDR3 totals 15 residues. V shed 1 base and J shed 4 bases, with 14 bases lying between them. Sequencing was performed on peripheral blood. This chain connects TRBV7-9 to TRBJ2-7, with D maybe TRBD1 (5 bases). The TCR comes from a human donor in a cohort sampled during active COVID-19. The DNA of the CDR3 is TGTGCCAGCAGCTTAGTTTCAGGGAAGTTGTACGAGCAGTACTTC. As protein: CASSLVSGKLYEQYF. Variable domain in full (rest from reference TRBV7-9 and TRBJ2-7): DTGVSQNPRHKITKRGQNVTFRCDPISEHNRLYWYRQTLGQGPEFLTYFQNEAQLEKSRLLSDRFSAERPKGSFSTLEIQRTEQGDSAMYLCASSLVSGKLYEQYFGPGTRLTVT.